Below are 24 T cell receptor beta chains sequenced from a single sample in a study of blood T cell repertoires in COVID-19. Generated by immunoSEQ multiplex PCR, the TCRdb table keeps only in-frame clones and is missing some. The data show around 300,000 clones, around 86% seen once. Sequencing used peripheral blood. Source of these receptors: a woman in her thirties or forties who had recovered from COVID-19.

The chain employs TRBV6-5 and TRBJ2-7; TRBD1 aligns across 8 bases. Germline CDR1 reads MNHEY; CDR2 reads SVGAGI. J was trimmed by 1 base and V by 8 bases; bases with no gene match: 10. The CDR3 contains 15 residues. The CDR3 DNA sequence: TGTGCCAGCTCCGGACAGGGATCCAGGTCCTACGAGCAGTACTTC. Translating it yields CASSGQGSRSYEQYF.

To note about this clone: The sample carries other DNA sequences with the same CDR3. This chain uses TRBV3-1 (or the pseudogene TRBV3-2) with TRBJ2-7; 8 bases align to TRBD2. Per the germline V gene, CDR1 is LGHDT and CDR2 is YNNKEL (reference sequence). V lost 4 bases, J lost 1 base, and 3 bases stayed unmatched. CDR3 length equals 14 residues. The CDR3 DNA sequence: TGTGCCAGCAGCCCTACTAGCGGATCCTACGAGCAGTACTTC. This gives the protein CASSPTSGSYEQYF.

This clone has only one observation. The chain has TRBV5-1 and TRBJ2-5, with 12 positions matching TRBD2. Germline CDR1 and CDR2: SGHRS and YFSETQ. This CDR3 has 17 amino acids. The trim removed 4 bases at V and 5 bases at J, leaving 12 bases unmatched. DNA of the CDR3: TGCGCCAGCAGCCCGGCGACTAGCGGGAGTCCATCGGAGACCCAGTACTTC. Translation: CASSPATSGSPSETQYF. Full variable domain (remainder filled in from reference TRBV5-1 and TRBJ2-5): KAGVTQTPRYLIKTRGQQVTLSCSPISGHRSVSWYQQTPGQGLQFLFEYFSETQRNKGNFPGRFSGRQFSNSRSEMNVSTLELGDSALYLCASSPATSGSPSETQYFGPGTRLLVL.

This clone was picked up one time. The CDR3 here is CASSQSGSETKNIQYF. In DNA, the CDR3 is TGTGCCAGCAGCCAATCGGGGAGCGAAACCAAAAACATTCAGTACTTC. This chain links TRBV4-2 with TRBJ2-4; perhaps TRBD2 as D (5 bases). Germline V gene lookup returns CDR1 LGHNA and CDR2 YNFKEQ. V lost 2 bases and J 2 bases, leaving 13 bases between the germline ends. The CDR3 is made up of 16 amino acids.

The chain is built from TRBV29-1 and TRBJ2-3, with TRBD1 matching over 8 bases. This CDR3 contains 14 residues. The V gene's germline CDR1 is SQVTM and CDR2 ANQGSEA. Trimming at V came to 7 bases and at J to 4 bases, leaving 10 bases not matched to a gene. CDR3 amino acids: CSGTGQVSADTQYF. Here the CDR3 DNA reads TGCAGCGGGACGGGACAGGTATCCGCAGATACGCAGTATTTT.

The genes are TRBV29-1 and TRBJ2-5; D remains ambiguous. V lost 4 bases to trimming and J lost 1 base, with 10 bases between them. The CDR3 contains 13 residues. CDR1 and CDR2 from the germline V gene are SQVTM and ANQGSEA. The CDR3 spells CSVAGQIQETQYF. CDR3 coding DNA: TGCAGCGTTGCTGGGCAGATCCAAGAGACCCAGTACTTC.

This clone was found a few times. In DNA, the CDR3 is TGTGCCACCAGTGATTTTCTAGCGGGAACCTCAGATACGCAGTATTTT. Amino acid sequence: CATSDFLAGTSDTQYF. This chain joins TRBV24-1 and TRBJ2-3; 9 bases map to TRBD2. Germline V gene data show CDR1 as KGHDR and CDR2 as SFDVKD. The CDR3 covers 16 residues. With 1 base clipped from V and 4 bases from J, the junction kept 5 bases outside the gene matches.

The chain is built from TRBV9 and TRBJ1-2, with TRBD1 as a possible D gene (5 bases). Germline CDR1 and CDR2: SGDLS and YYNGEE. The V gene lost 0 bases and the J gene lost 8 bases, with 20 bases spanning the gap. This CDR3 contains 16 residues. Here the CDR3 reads CASSVGSSSSQGGYTF. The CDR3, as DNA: TGTGCCAGCAGCGTAGGGTCGTCCTCCTCCCAGGGAGGCTACACCTTC.

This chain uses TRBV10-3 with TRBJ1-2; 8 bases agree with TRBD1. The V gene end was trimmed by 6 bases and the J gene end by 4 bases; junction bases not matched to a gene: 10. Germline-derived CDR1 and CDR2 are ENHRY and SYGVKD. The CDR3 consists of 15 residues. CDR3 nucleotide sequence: TGTGCCATCAGACCCCTACCAACAGGGGGCTATGGCTACACCTTC. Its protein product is CAIRPLPTGGYGYTF.

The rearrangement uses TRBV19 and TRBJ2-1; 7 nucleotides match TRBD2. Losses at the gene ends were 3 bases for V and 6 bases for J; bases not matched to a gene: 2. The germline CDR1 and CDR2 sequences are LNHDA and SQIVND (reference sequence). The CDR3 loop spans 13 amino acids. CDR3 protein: CASSIAGVNEQFF. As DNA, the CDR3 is TGTGCCAGTAGTATCGCGGGAGTCAATGAGCAGTTCTTC.

The CDR3 spells CASSVNTGELFF. The CDR3 DNA reads as TGTGCCAGCTCCGTGAACACCGGGGAGCTGTTTTTT. The chain joins TRBV18 to TRBJ2-2, with unresolved D. This CDR3 is 12 amino acids long. In germline, CDR1 is KGHSH, CDR2 LQKENI. V gave up 6 bases and J gave up 1 base, with 3 bases separating them.

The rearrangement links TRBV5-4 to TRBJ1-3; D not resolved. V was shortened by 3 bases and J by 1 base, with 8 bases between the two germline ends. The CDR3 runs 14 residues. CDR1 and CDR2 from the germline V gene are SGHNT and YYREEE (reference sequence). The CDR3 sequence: CASSSAGSGNTIYF. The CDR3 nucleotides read TGTGCCAGCAGCTCCGCGGGGTCTGGAAACACCATATATTTT. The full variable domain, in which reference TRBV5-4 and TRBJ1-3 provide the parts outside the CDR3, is ETGVTQSPTHLIKTRGQQVTLRCSSQSGHNTVSWYQQALGQGPQFIFQYYREEENGRGNFPPRFSGLQFPNYSSELNVNALELDDSALYLCASSSAGSGNTIYFGEGSWLTVV.

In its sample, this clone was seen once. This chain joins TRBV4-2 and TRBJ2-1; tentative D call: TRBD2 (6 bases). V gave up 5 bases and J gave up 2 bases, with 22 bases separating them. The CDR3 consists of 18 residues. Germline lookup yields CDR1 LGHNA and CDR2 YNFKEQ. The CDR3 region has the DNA TGTGCCAGCAGCTTCCGGCGAGACGGTAGCGGAGCCTACAATGAGCAGTTCTTC. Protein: CASSFRRDGSGAYNEQFF.

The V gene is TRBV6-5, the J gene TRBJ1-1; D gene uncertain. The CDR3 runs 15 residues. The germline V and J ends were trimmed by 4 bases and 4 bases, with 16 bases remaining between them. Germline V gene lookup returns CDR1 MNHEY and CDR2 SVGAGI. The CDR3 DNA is TGTGCCAGCAGTTCTTTAGAACAGCTTGCCACTGAAGCTTTCTTT. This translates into CASSSLEQLATEAFF.

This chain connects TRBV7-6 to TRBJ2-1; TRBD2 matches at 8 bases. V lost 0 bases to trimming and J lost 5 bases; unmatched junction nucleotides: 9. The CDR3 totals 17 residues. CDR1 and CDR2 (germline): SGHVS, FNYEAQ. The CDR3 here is CASSLAGGTSGHNEQFF. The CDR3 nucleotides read TGTGCCAGCAGCTTAGCGGGTGGGACTAGTGGCCACAATGAGCAGTTCTTC.

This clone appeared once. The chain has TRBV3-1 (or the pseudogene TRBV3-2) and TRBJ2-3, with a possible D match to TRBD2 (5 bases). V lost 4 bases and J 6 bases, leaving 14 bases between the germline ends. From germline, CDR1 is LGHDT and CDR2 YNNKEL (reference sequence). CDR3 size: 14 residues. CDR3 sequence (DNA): TGTGCCAGCAGCCTCCGAGCCTCGGGGGATACGCAGTATTTT. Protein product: CASSLRASGDTQYF.

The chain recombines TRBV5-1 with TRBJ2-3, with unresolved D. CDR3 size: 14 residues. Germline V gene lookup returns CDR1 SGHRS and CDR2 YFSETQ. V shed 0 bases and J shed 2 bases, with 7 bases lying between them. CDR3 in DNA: TGCGCCAGCAGCTTGGACACCCACACAGATACGCAGTATTTT. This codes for CASSLDTHTDTQYF.

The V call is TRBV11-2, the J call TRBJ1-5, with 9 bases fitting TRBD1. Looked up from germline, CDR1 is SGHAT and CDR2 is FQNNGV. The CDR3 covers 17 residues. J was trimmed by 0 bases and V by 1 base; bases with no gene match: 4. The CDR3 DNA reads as TGTGCCAGCAGCTTAGCGGGACAGGGTTATAGCAATCAGCCCCAGCATTTT. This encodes CASSLAGQGYSNQPQHF.

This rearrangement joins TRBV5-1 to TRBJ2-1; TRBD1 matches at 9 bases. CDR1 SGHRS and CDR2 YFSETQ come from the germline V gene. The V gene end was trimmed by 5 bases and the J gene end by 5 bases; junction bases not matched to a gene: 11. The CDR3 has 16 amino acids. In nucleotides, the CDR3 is TGCGCCAGCAGATCTGGAGGTGGACAGGGGAACAATGAGCAGTTCTTC. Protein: CASRSGGGQGNNEQFF.

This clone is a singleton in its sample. This chain's CDR3 is CASSLQATNEKLFF. The CDR3 bases are TGTGCCAGCAGCCTTCAGGCAACTAATGAAAAACTGTTTTTT. J is TRBJ1-4 and V is TRBV5-4; the D is unclear. Trimming shortened V by 4 bases and J by 0 bases, and 7 bases separated the two germline ends. Germline loops: CDR1 SGHNT, CDR2 YYREEE (reference sequence). The CDR3 covers 14 residues.

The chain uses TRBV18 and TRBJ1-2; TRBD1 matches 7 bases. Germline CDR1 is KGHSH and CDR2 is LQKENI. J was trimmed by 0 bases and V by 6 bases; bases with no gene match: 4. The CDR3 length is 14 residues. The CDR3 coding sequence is TGTGCCAGCTCCCGGGACAGCTCTAACTATGGCTACACCTTC. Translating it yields CASSRDSSNYGYTF.

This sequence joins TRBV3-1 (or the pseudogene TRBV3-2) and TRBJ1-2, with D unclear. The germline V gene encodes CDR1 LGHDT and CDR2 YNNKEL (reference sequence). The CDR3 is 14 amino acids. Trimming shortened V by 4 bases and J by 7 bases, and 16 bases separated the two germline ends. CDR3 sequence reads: CASSPRRQDGGYTF. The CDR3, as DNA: TGTGCCAGCAGCCCCCGCCGGCAGGATGGTGGCTACACCTTC.

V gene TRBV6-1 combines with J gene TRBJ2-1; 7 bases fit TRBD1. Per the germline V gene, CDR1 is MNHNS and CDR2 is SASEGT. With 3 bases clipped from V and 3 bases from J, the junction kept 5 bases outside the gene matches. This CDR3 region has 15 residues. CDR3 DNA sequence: TGTGCCAGCAGTGATGAACAGGGGTTCTACAATGAGCAGTTCTTC. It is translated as CASSDEQGFYNEQFF.

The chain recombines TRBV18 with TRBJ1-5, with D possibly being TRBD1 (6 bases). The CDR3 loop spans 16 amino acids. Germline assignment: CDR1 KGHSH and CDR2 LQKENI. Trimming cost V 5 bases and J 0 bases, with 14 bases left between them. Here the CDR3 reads CASSKGQPGSNQPQHF. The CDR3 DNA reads TGTGCCAGCTCAAAAGGACAGCCTGGTAGCAATCAGCCCCAGCATTTT. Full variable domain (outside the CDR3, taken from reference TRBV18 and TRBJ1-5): NAGVMQNPRHLVRRRGQEARLRCSPMKGHSHVYWYRQLPEEGLKFMVYLQKENIIDESGMPKERFSAEFPKEGPSILRIQQVVRGDSAAYFCASSKGQPGSNQPQHFGDGTRLSIL.